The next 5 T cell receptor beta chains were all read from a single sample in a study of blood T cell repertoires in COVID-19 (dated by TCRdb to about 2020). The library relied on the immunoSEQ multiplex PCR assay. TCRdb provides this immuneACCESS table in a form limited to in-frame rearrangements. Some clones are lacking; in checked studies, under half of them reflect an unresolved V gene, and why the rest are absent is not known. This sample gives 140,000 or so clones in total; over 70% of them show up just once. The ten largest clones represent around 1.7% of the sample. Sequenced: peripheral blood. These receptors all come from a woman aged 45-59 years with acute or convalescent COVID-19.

CDR3 region: CASSLGTSGVYEQYF. The CDR3 nucleotides are TGTGCCAGCAGTCTCGGGACTAGCGGGGTTTACGAGCAGTACTTC. This rearrangement joins TRBV27 to TRBJ2-7, with 13 bases identical to TRBD2. From germline, CDR1 is MNHEY and CDR2 SMNVEV (reference sequence). Trimming at V came to 5 bases and at J to 4 bases, leaving 5 bases not matched to a gene. This CDR3 is 15 amino acids long.

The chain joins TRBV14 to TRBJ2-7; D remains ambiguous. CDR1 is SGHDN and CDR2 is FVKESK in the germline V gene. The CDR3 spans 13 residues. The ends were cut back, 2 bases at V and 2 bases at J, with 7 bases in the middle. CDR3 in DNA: TGTGCCAGCAGCCAAAACAGCCCCTACGAGCAGTACTTC. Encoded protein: CASSQNSPYEQYF. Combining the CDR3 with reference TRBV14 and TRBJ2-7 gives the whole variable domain EAGVTQFPSHSVIEKGQTVTLRCDPISGHDNLYWYRRVMGKEIKFLLHFVKESKQDESGMPNNRFLAERTGGTYSTLKVQPAELEDSGVYFCASSQNSPYEQYFGPGTRLTVT.

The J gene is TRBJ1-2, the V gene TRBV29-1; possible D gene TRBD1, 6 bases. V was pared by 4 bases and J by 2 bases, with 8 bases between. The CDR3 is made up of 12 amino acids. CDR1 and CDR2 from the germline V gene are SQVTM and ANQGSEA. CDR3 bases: TGCAGCGTTGTGGACAGCAACTATGGCTACACCTTC. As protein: CSVVDSNYGYTF.

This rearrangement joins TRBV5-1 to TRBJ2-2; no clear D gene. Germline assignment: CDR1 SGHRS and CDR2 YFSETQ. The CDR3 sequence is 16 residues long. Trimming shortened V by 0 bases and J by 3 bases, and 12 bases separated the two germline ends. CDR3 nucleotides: TGCGCCAGCAGCTTGGTGGCAGGCTCTCACACCGGGGAGCTGTTTTTT. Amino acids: CASSLVAGSHTGELFF.

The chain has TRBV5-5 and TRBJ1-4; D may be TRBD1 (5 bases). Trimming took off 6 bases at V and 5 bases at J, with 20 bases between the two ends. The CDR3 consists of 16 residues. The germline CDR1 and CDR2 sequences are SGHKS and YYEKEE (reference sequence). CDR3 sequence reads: CASTRVGAQQNEKLFF. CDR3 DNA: TGTGCCAGCACCCGAGTAGGGGCCCAGCAAAATGAAAAACTGTTTTTT.